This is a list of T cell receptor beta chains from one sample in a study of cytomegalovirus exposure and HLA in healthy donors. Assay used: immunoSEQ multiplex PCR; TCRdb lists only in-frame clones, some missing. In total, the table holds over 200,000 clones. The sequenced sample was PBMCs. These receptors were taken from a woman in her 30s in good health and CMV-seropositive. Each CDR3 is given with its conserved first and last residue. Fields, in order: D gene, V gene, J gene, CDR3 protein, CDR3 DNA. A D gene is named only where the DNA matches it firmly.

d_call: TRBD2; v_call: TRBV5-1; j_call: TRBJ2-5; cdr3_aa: CASSRTSELETQYF; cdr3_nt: TGCGCCAGCAGTCGAACTAGCGAGTTAGAGACCCAGTACTTC
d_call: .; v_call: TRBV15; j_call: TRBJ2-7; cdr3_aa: CATSRGGALSYEQYF; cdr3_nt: TGTGCCACCAGCAGAGGGGGCGCCCTCTCCTACGAGCAGTACTTC
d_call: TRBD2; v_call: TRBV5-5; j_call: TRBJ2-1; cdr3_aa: CASSLELAGYNEQFF; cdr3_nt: TGTGCCAGCAGCTTGGAACTAGCGGGTTACAATGAGCAGTTCTTC
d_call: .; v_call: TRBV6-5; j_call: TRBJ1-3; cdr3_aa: CASSSPSGSSGNTIYF; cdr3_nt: TGTGCCAGCAGTTCCCCGAGCGGCAGCTCTGGAAACACCATATATTTT
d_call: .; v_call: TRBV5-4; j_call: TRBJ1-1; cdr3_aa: CASSGQMDTEAFF; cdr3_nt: TGTGCCAGCAGCGGGCAGATGGACACTGAAGCTTTCTTT
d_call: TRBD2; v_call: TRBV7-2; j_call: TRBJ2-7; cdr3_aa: CASSSGTSWYEQYF; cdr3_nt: TGTGCCAGCAGCTCCGGGACTAGCTGGTACGAGCAGTACTTC
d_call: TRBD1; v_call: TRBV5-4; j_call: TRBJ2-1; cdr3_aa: CASSLGQGSHNEQFF; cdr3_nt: TGTGCCAGCAGCTTGGGACAGGGAAGCCACAATGAGCAGTTCTTC
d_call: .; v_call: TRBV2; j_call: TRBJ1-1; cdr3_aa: CASSEQGNTEAFF; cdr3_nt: TGTGCCAGCAGTGAACAGGGAAACACTGAAGCTTTCTTT
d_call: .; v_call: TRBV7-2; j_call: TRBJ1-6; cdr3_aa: CASSFRGGLQLNSPLHF; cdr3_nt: TGTGCCAGCAGCTTTAGGGGTGGACTACAACTTAATTCACCCCTCCACTTT
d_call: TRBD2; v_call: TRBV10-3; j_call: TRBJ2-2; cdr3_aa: CAISGPPGGNTGELFF; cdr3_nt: TGTGCCATCAGTGGCCCCCCGGGGGGAAACACCGGGGAGCTGTTTTTT
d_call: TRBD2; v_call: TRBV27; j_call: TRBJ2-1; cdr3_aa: CASSFFLAGGPPEQFF; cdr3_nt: TGTGCCAGCAGTTTTTTCCTAGCGGGAGGGCCTCCTGAGCAGTTCTTC
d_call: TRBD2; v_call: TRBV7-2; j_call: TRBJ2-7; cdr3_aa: CASSVAGGTYEQYF; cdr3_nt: TGTGCCAGCAGTGTAGCGGGAGGGACCTACGAGCAGTACTTC
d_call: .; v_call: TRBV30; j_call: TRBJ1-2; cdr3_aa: CAWSVNFGYTF; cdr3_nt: TGTGCCTGGAGTGTTAATTTTGGCTACACCTTC
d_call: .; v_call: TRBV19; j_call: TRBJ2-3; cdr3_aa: CASRQDGTDTQYF; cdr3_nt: TGTGCCAGTAGACAGGACGGCACAGATACGCAGTATTTT
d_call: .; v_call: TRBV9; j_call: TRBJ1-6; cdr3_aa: CASSSTPGNSPLHF; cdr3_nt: TGTGCCAGCAGTTCGACTCCGGGTAATTCACCCCTCCACTTT
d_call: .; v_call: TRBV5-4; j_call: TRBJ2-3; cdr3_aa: CASSLDREDTQYF; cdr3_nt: TGTGCCAGCAGCTTGGACAGGGAGGATACGCAGTATTTT
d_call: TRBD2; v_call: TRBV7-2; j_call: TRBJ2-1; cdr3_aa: CASSLVSSGGANEQFF; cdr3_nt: TGTGCCAGCAGCTTAGTCTCTAGCGGGGGGGCAAATGAGCAGTTCTTC
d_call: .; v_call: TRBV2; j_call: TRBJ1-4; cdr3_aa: CASSLSATNEKLFF; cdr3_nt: TGTGCCAGCAGTCTGTCGGCAACTAATGAAAAACTGTTTTTT
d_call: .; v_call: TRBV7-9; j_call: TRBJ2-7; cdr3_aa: CASTHGSAGRFLSYEQYF; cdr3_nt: TGTGCCAGCACCCACGGTAGCGCAGGAAGGTTCCTTTCCTACGAGCAGTACTTC
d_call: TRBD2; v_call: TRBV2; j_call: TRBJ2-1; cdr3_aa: CASRPGTSGASYNEQFF; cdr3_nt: TGTGCCAGCAGACCCGGGACTAGCGGGGCCTCCTACAATGAGCAGTTCTTC
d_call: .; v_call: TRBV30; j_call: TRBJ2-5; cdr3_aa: CACPSDPAGETQYF; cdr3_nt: TGTGCCTGTCCGTCCGACCCCGCCGGGGAGACCCAGTACTTC
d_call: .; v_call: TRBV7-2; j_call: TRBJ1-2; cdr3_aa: CASSLAGTNYGYTF; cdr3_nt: TGTGCCAGCAGCTTGGCCGGGACTAACTATGGCTACACCTTC
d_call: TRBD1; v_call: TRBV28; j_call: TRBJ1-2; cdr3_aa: CASSWDSVYGYTF; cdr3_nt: TGTGCCAGCAGTTGGGACAGTGTATATGGCTACACCTTC
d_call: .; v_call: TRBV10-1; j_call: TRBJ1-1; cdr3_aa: CASSEWQGNSEAFF; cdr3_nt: TGCGCCAGCAGTGAGTGGCAGGGTAACTCTGAAGCTTTCTTT
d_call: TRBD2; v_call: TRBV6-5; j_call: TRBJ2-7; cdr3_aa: CASSTGTRGLNEQYF; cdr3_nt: TGTGCCAGCAGCACCGGGACTAGGGGCTTGAACGAGCAGTACTTC
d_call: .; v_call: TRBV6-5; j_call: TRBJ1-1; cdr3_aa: CASSWGNHATEAFF; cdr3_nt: TGTGCCAGCAGTTGGGGCAACCACGCCACTGAAGCTTTCTTT
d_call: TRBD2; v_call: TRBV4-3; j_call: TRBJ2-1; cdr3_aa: CASSQDGREGQFF; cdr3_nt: TGCGCCAGCAGCCAAGATGGGAGGGAGGGGCAGTTCTTC
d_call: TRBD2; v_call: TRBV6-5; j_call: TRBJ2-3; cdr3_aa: CASSNPWTSGEQYF; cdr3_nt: TGTGCCAGCAGTAACCCCTGGACTAGCGGGGAGCAGTATTTT
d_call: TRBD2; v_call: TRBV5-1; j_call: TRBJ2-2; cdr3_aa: CASSHSGGDTGELFF; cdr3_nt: TGCGCCAGCAGCCATAGCGGGGGGGACACCGGGGAGCTGTTTTTT
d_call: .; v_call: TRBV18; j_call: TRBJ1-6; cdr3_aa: CASSPPFNSPLHF; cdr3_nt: TGTGCCAGCTCACCACCCTTTAATTCACCCCTCCACTTT
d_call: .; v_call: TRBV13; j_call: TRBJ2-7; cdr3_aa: CASSLEDGSSYEQYF; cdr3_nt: TGTGCCAGCAGCTTAGAGGACGGGAGCTCCTACGAGCAGTACTTC
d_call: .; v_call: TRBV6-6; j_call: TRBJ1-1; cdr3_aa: CASSYNSAGGGAEAFF; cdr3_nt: TGTGCCAGCAGTTACAATTCGGCCGGGGGAGGCGCTGAAGCTTTCTTT
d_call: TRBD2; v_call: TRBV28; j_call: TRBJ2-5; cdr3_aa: CASSLLAGYQETQYF; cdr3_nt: TGTGCCAGCAGCCTACTAGCGGGGTACCAAGAGACCCAGTACTTC
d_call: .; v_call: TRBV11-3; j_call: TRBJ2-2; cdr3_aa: CASSPNTGELFF; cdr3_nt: TGTGCCAGCAGCCCAAACACCGGGGAGCTGTTTTTT
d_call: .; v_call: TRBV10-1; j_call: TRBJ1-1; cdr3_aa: CASSDPAGEAFF; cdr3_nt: TGCGCCAGCAGTGATCCGGCAGGGGAAGCTTTCTTT
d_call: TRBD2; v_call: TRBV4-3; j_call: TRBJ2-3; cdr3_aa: CASSQDPRAGFTGGQYF; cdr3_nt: TGCGCCAGCAGCCAAGACCCGCGCGCGGGATTCACGGGAGGGCAGTATTTT
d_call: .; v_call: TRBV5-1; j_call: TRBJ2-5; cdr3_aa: CASSLGVTGTQYF; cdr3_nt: TGCGCCAGCAGCTTGGGTGTAACCGGGACCCAGTACTTC
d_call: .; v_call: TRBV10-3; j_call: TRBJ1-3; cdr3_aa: CATKLDKLSGNTIYF; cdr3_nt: TGTGCCACAAAGTTAGACAAGCTCTCTGGAAACACCATATATTTT
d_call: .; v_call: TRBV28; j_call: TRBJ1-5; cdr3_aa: CASTLALSNQPQHF; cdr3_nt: TGTGCCAGCACCCTGGCTCTTAGCAATCAGCCCCAGCATTTT
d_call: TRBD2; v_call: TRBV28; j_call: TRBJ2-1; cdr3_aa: CASSFAGGHNEQFF; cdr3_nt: TGTGCCAGCAGTTTTGCGGGAGGTCACAATGAGCAGTTCTTC
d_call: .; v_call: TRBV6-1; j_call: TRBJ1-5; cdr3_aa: CASSVEGRQPQHF; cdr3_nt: TGTGCCAGCAGTGTGGAGGGGAGGCAGCCCCAGCATTTT
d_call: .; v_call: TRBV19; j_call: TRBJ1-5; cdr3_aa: CASTIGRDMRPQHF; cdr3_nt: TGTGCCAGTACCATTGGCCGGGACATGAGGCCCCAGCATTTT
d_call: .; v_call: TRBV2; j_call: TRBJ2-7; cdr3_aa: CASTEGDYEQYF; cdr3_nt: TGTGCCAGCACCGAAGGGGATTACGAGCAGTACTTC
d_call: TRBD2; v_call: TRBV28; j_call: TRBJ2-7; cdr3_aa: CASRSPGLATYEQYF; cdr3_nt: TGTGCCAGCAGATCCCCGGGACTAGCCACCTACGAGCAGTACTTC
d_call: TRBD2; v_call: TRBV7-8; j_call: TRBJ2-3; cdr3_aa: CASSPGGTSRGTQYF; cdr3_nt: TGTGCCAGCAGCCCGGGGGGGACTAGCCGAGGTACGCAGTATTTT
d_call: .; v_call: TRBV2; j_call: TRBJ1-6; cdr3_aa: CASSEYQGSNSPLHF; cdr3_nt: TGTGCCAGCAGTGAATACCAGGGATCCAATTCACCCCTCCACTTT
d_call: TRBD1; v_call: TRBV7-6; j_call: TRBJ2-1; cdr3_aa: CASSLEAPTGFNEQFF; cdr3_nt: TGTGCCAGCAGCTTAGAAGCGCCGACAGGGTTCAATGAGCAGTTCTTC
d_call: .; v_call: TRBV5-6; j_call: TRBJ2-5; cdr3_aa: CASSLARGPGLKETQYF; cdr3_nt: TGTGCCAGCAGCTTGGCTCGCGGACCGGGACTCAAAGAGACCCAGTACTTC
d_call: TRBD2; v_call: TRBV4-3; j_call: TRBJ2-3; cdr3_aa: CASSQASLAGVNGADTQYF; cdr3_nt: TGCGCCAGCAGCCAAGCCTCGCTAGCGGGAGTTAATGGGGCAGATACGCAGTATTTT
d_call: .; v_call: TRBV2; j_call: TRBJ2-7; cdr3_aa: CASRLGAAGRTYEQYF; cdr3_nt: TGTGCCAGCAGATTAGGAGCGGCAGGGAGGACCTACGAGCAGTACTTC
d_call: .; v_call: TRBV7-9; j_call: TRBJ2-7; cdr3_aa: CASSSRQEPYEQYF; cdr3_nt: TGTGCCAGCAGCTCCAGACAGGAGCCTTACGAGCAGTACTTC
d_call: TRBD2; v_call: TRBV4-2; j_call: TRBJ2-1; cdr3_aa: CASSQDTRGLAGPENEQFF; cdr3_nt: TGTGCCAGCAGCCAAGATACCAGAGGACTAGCGGGGCCCGAGAATGAGCAGTTCTTC
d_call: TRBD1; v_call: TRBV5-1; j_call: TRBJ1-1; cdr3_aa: CASSFIEGQGTEAFF; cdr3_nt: TGCGCCAGCAGCTTCATTGAGGGACAGGGAACTGAAGCTTTCTTT
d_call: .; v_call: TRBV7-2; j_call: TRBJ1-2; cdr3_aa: CASSLDGGGPYGYTF; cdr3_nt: TGTGCCAGCAGCTTAGACGGGGGAGGGCCATATGGCTACACCTTC
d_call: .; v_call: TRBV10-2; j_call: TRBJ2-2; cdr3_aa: CASKKRGTLSRDGELFF; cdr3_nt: TGCGCCAGCAAAAAAAGAGGGACACTTTCTCGCGACGGGGAGCTGTTTTTT
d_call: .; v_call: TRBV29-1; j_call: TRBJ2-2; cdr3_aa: CSVGAGDAAGELFF; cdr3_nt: TGCAGCGTTGGGGCAGGGGATGCGGCCGGGGAGCTGTTTTTT
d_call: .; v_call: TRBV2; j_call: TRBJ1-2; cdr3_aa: CASSELGATLNYGYTF; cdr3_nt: TGTGCCAGCAGTGAATTAGGGGCCACCCTTAACTATGGCTACACCTTC
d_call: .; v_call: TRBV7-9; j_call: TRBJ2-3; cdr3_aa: CASSSSGSTDTQYF; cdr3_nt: TGTGCCAGCAGCTCAAGCGGGAGCACAGATACGCAGTATTTT
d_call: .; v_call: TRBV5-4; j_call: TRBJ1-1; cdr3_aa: CASSTDRLNTEAFF; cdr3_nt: TGTGCCAGCAGCACGGACAGACTGAACACTGAAGCTTTCTTT